This T cell receptor beta chain appears in the sequencing data of a study of blood T cell repertoires in COVID-19. Looking at the study overall: PBMCs, B-cell-depleted T cells, or T cells were the source of the cDNA or gDNA that made up the material.

TCRdb's table, derived via immunoSEQ multiplex PCR, lists solely in-frame clones and lacks some. The table includes under 200,000 clones, approximately 86% detected once. V lost 3 bases and J lost 14, with 14 bases in between. Germline V gene lookup returns CDR1 LNHNV and CDR2 YYDKDF (reference sequence). The CDR3 extends over 13 amino acids. The receptor's source is a woman aged 55 to 70 who had recovered from COVID-19. Sequenced input: peripheral blood. The J gene is TRBJ1-6, the V gene TRBV15; weak D call: TRBD1 (6 bases). The CDR3 nucleotides read TGTGCCACCAGCAGTGACAGGCTAAGGTCCCTCCACTTT. Translation: CATSSDRLRSLHF.